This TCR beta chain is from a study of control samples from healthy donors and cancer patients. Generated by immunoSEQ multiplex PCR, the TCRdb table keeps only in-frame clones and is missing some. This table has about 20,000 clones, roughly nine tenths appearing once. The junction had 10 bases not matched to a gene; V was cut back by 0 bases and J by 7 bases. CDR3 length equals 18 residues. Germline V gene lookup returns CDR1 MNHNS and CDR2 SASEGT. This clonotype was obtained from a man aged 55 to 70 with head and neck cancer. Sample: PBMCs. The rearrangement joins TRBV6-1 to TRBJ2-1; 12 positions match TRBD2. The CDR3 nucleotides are TGTGCCAGCAGTGAAGCTTCGGCTAGCGGGGGGGCCCAAAATGAGCAGTTCTTC. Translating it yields CASSEASASGGAQNEQFF.